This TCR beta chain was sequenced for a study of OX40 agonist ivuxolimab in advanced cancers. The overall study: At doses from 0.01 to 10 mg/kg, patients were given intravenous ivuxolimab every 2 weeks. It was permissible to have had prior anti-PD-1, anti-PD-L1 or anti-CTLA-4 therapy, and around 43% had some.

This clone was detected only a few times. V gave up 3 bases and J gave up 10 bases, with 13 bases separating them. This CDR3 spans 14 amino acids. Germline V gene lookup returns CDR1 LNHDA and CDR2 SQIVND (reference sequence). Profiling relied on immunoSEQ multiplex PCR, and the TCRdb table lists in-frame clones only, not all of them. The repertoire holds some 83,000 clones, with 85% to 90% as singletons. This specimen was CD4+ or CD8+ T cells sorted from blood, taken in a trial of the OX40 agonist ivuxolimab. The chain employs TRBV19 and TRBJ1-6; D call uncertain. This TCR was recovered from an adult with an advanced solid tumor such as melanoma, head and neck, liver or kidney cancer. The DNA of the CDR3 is TGTGCCAGTAGTATGGCCGGGTTTGAGTCACCCCTCCACTTT. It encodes CASSMAGFESPLHF. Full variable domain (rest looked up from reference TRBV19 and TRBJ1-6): DGGITQSPKYLFRKEGQNVTLSCEQNLNHDAMYWYRQDPGQGLRLIYYSQIVNDFQKGDIAEGYSVSREKKESFPLTVTSAQKNPTAFYLCASSMAGFESPLHFGNGTRLTVT.